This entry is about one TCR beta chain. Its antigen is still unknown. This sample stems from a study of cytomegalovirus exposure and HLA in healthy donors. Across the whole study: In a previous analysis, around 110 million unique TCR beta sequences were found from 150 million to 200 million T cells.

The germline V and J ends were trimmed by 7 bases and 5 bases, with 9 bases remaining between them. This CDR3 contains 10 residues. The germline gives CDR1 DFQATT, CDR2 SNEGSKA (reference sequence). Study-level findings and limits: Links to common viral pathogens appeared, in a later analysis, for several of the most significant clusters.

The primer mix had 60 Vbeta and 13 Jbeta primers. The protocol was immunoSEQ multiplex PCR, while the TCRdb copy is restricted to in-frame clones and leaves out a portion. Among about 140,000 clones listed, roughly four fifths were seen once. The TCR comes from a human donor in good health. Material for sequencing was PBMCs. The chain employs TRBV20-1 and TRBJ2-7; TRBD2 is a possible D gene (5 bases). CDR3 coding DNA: TGCAGTGAGAGGGCCCACGAGCAGTACTTC. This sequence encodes CSERAHEQYF.